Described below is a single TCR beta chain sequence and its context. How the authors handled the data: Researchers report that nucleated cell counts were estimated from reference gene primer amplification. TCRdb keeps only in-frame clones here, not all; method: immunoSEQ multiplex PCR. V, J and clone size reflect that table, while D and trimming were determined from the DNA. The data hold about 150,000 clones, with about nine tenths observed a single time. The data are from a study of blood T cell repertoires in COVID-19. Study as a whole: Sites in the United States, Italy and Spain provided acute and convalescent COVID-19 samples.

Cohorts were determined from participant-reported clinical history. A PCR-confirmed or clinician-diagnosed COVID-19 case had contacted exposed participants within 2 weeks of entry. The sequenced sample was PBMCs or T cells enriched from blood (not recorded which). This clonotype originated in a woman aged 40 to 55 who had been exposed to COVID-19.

CDR3 residues: CASSRKGHTNTEAFF. The DNA of the CDR3 is TGTGCCAGCAGCAGAAAGGGACACACGAACACTGAAGCTTTCTTT. The V call is TRBV27, the J call TRBJ1-1, with D possibly TRBD1 on 6 matching bases. Germline values: CDR1 MNHEY, CDR2 SMNVEV (reference sequence). This CDR3 is built from 15 residues. Trimming left V 6 bases short and J 1 base short, with 15 bases between.